This TCR beta chain was found in a study of early T cells in non-severe SARS-CoV-2 infection. CDR3 length: 17 amino acids. Germline V gene data show CDR1 as LNHDA and CDR2 as SQIVND (reference sequence). Losses at the gene ends were 6 bases for V and 2 bases for J; bases not matched to a gene: 14. This clonotype has a single count. Separate cDNA molecules each had unique molecular identifiers attached to them. TCRdb passed the 5' RACE reads through MiXCR, listing each CDR3 protein once. The sample yields 95,000 to 150,000 distinct CDR3 sequences, under 15% seen once. The TCR comes from an adult who was a healthcare worker with PCR-confirmed SARS-CoV-2 infection or an uninfected control (not recorded which). Sequenced input: whole blood. The chain uses TRBV19 and TRBJ2-3; 7 positions agree with TRBD2. The CDR3 region is CASSVTTSVKSTDTQYF. CDR3 nucleotides: TGTGCCAGTAGCGTTACTACTAGCGTCAAATCCACAGATACGCAGTATTTT.